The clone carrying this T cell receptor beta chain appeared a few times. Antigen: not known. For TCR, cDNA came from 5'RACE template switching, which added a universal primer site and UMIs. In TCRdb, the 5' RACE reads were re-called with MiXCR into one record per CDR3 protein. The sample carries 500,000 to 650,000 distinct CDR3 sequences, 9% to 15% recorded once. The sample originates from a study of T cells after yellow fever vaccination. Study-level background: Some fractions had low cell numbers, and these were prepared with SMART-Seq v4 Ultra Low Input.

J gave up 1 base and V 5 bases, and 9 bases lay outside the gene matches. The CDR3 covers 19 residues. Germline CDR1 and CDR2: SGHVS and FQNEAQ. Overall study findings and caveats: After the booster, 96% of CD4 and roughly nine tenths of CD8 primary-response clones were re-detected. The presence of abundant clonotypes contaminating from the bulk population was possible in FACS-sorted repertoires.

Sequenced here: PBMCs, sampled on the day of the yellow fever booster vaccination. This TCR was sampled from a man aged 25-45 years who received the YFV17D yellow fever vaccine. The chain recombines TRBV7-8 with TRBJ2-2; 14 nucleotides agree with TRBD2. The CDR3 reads CASSDPPGLAGVNTGELFF. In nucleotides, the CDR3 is TGTGCCAGCAGCGACCCGCCGGGACTAGCGGGGGTGAACACCGGGGAGCTGTTTTTT.